These 15 T cell receptor beta chains originate from one sample sequenced in a study of blood T cell repertoires in COVID-19. Libraries were prepared by immunoSEQ multiplex PCR; TCRdb keeps only in-frame clonotypes and omits some of them. The sample includes around 71,000 clones, roughly 80% of them seen just once. Source material: peripheral blood. Every receptor here comes from an older man with acute or convalescent COVID-19.

This clone has just one count. The chain combines TRBV10-3 with TRBJ1-1; TRBD1 matches 8 bases. With 4 bases clipped from V and 4 bases from J, the junction kept 5 bases outside the gene matches. The germline V gene has CDR1 ENHRY and CDR2 SYGVKD. The CDR3 covers 14 residues. This CDR3 reads CAISVDREGTEAFF. The DNA for the CDR3 is TGTGCCATCAGTGTGGACAGGGAGGGCACTGAAGCTTTCTTT.

The gene calls are TRBV28 and TRBJ2-7, with TRBD1 identical over 9 bases. Germline V gene data show CDR1 as MDHEN and CDR2 as SYDVKM. CDR3 length: 15 residues. V was pared by 6 bases and J by 0 bases, with 6 bases of the junction left unmatched. CDR3 sequence: CASRFGTGSSYEQYF. CDR3 coding DNA: TGTGCCAGCAGATTCGGGACAGGGAGCTCCTACGAGCAGTACTTC.

The genes are TRBV4-2 and TRBJ1-4; no firm D call. V was cut by 1 base and J by 0 bases, with 9 bases left in between. The germline CDR1 and CDR2 sequences are LGHNA and YNFKEQ. The length of the CDR3 is 16 residues. The CDR3 DNA reads TGTGCCAGCAGCCAAGGACAATATGCAACTAATGAAAAACTGTTTTTT. This gives the protein CASSQGQYATNEKLFF.

This sequence joins TRBV27 and TRBJ2-6; no firm D call. Deletions cut 5 bases from V and 3 bases from J, with 11 bases between. The CDR3 sequence is 15 residues long. The germline gives CDR1 MNHEY, CDR2 SMNVEV (reference sequence). The CDR3 sequence: CASSPENYGANVLTF. In DNA, the CDR3 is TGTGCCAGCAGTCCAGAGAACTATGGGGCCAACGTCCTGACTTTC.

The chain couples TRBV6-2 or TRBV6-3 to TRBJ1-3; D is unclear. Trimming left V 0 bases short and J 2 bases short, with 8 bases between. The germline V gene has CDR1 MNHEY and CDR2 SVGEGT. CDR3 length: 15 residues. CDR3 nucleotide sequence: TGTGCCAGCAGTTACTCGAGAGGGACTGGAAACACCATATATTTT. The encoded protein is CASSYSRGTGNTIYF.

The V and J genes are TRBV9 and TRBJ2-3; 9 bases match TRBD2. V trimming: 0 bases; J trimming: 2 bases; junction bases outside the gene matches: 4. The CDR3 is 16 amino acids. Germline values: CDR1 SGDLS, CDR2 YYNGEE. For the CDR3, the DNA is TGTGCCAGCAGCGTAGCACTAGCGGGTACCACAGATACGCAGTATTTT. Residues: CASSVALAGTTDTQYF.

The gene calls are TRBV29-1 and TRBJ2-3; the D gene is possibly TRBD2 (6 bases). This CDR3 has 10 amino acids. Trimming removed 7 bases at V and 6 bases at J, with 8 bases between. Germline-derived CDR1 and CDR2 are SQVTM and ANQGSEA. The CDR3 loop is CSAGGDTQYF. In nucleotides, the CDR3 is TGCAGCGCTGGGGGGGATACGCAGTATTTT.

This clone turned up a few times. CDR3 region: CSVSGGIGSYEQYF. The CDR3 DNA sequence: TGCAGCGTCTCAGGGGGCATCGGTAGCTACGAGCAGTACTTC. This chain links TRBV29-1 with TRBJ2-7, with TRBD1 matching over 8 bases. CDR1 and CDR2 from the germline V gene are SQVTM and ANQGSEA. V dropped 6 bases and J dropped 3; count of bases not matched to a gene: 10. The length of the CDR3 is 14 residues.

This chain connects TRBV27 to TRBJ2-3, with TRBD1 matching 7 bases. The germline V gene encodes CDR1 MNHEY and CDR2 SMNVEV (reference sequence). The CDR3 sequence is 13 residues long. With V trimmed by 6 bases and J by 3 bases, 3 bases remained unmatched. CDR3 coding DNA: TGTGCCAGCAGCCGACAGGGAACAGATACGCAGTATTTT. Translation gives CASSRQGTDTQYF.

The CDR3 DNA is TGTGCCACCAGCAGGACTTCCGGGAATGAGCAGTTCTTC. Protein product: CATSRTSGNEQFF. The chain joins TRBV15 to TRBJ2-1; D remains ambiguous. CDR3 size: 13 residues. V shed 3 bases and J shed 7 bases, with 10 bases lying between them. Germline CDR1 is LNHNV and CDR2 is YYDKDF (reference sequence).

This chain joins TRBV28 and TRBJ1-1, with TRBD1 as a possible D gene (6 bases). The CDR3 runs 14 residues. The V gene's germline CDR1 is MDHEN and CDR2 SYDVKM. V dropped 10 bases and J dropped 0 bases, with 15 bases sitting between them. CDR3 nucleotides: TGTGCCACAGGGGACGCCCCTTTGAACACTGAAGCTTTCTTT. Its translation: CATGDAPLNTEAFF.

This clone was seen a few times. V and J are TRBV18 and TRBJ1-3; D uncertain. The CDR3 totals 18 residues. In germline, CDR1 is KGHSH, CDR2 LQKENI. V shed 2 bases and J shed 4 bases, with 21 bases lying between them. The CDR3 sequence: CASSPGSYGAPTGNTIYF. The DNA for the CDR3 is TGTGCCAGCTCACCAGGGAGCTACGGAGCACCCACAGGAAACACCATATATTTT.

This chain joins TRBV6-1 and TRBJ2-5; 10 bases fit TRBD1. This CDR3 contains 15 residues. Germline CDR1 MNHNS, CDR2 SASEGT. V gave up 3 bases and J gave up 1 base; unmatched junction bases: 2. This CDR3 reads CASSDRTGGQETQYF. CDR3 in DNA: TGTGCCAGCAGTGATCGGACAGGGGGCCAAGAGACCCAGTACTTC.

J is TRBJ2-7 and V is TRBV7-8; D might be TRBD2 (6 bases). Between the trimmed V and J ends, which lost 5 bases and 2 bases, there was a span of 16 bases. The germline V gene has CDR1 SGHVS and CDR2 FQNEAQ. This CDR3 contains 15 residues. The CDR3 is CASSPYRDSAYEQYF. The CDR3 nucleotides read TGTGCCAGCAGCCCCTACCGGGACTCCGCCTACGAGCAGTACTTC.

The genes are TRBV30 and TRBJ2-3, with D perhaps matching TRBD1 (6 bases). V lost 6 bases to trimming and J lost 2 bases, with 18 bases between them. The length of the CDR3 is 15 residues. In germline, CDR1 is GTSNPN, CDR2 SVGIG (reference sequence). CDR3 sequence reads: CACAREGVNTDTQYF. As DNA, the CDR3 is TGTGCCTGCGCCCGCGAGGGGGTGAACACAGATACGCAGTATTTT.